What follows are 9 T cell receptor beta chains derived from one specimen sequenced in a study of OX40 agonist ivuxolimab in advanced cancers. Measured with immunoSEQ multiplex PCR; TCRdb has only the in-frame clones, and not every one. The data contain about 52,000 clones, about nine tenths of them singletons. The sequenced sample was CD4+ or CD8+ T cells sorted from blood, obtained in a trial of the OX40 agonist ivuxolimab. All receptors derive from an adult with an advanced solid tumor such as melanoma, head and neck, liver or kidney cancer.

CDR3 loop: CASSFRDRGFTEAFF. DNA of the CDR3: TGTGCCAGCAGTTTCCGGGACAGGGGGTTCACTGAAGCTTTCTTT. The chain uses TRBV28 and TRBJ1-1; 11 bases map to TRBD1. This CDR3 is 15 amino acids long. The J segment lost 4 bases and the V segment lost 3 bases, leaving 4 bases of the junction unmatched. The V gene's germline CDR1 is MDHEN and CDR2 SYDVKM.

This chain joins TRBV21-1 and TRBJ2-3; the table assigns TRBD2, which was not confirmed against the DNA. TRBV21-1 is deemed a pseudogene. There are 17 residues in the CDR3. DNA of the CDR3: TGTGCCAGCAGCAAAGCGCTGCTAGCGGGGGAAGAGGATACGCAGTATTTT. It specifies CASSKALLAGEEDTQYF.

The rearrangement joins TRBV5-5 to TRBJ2-7; no clear D. V lost 2 bases and J 2 bases, leaving 11 bases between the germline ends. Germline loops: CDR1 SGHKS, CDR2 YYEKEE (reference sequence). There are 14 residues in the CDR3. CDR3 protein: CASSLLQSAYEQYF. The CDR3 DNA sequence: TGTGCCAGCAGCTTACTCCAGTCTGCCTACGAGCAGTACTTC.

This chain links TRBV4-1 with TRBJ1-3; TRBD1 is a possible D gene (6 bases). Trimming removed 0 bases from V and 4 bases from J, with 10 bases in between. This CDR3 spans 15 amino acids. Germline V gives CDR1 MGHRA, CDR2 YSYEKL. The CDR3 region is CASSQEWGLGNTIYF. CDR3 DNA: TGCGCCAGCAGCCAAGAGTGGGGGCTGGGAAACACCATATATTTT.

This chain joins TRBV7-9 and TRBJ2-5, with D perhaps matching TRBD1 (6 bases). The CDR3 is 16 residues long. V was trimmed by 3 bases and J by 1 base, leaving 15 bases between them. Germline V gene data show CDR1 as SEHNR and CDR2 as FQNEAQ (reference sequence). Here the CDR3 reads CASSFVQGSSQETQYF. The CDR3 DNA reads as TGTGCCAGCAGCTTTGTCCAGGGGTCCTCCCAAGAGACCCAGTACTTC.

To note about this clone: One end of the junction varies from germline; a read error may be responsible. The rearrangement uses TRBV4-1 and TRBJ1-1, with unresolved D. CDR1 is MGHRA, CDR2 YSYEKL, per germline. CDR3 length: 16 amino acids. The CDR3 protein is CASSQNSALMNTEDFF. Written as DNA, the CDR3 is TGCGCCAGCAGCCAAAACTCCGCATTGATGAACACTGAAGATTTCTTT.

The chain combines TRBV19 with TRBJ2-3; tentative D call: TRBD1 (5 bases). The length of the CDR3 is 14 residues. Germline-derived CDR1 and CDR2 are LNHDA and SQIVND (reference sequence). Trimming shortened V by 4 bases and J by 4 bases, and 12 bases separated the two germline ends. The CDR3 DNA reads as TGTGCCAGTAGTACGCAGGGTGGTTCAGATACGCAGTATTTT. It specifies CASSTQGGSDTQYF.

V gene TRBV19 combines with J gene TRBJ1-5; 7 nucleotides line up with TRBD1. The V segment lost 7 bases and the J segment 2 bases; nucleotides outside the gene matches: 5. The CDR3 runs 14 residues. The germline V gene has CDR1 LNHDA and CDR2 SQIVND (reference sequence). The CDR3 DNA reads TGTGCCAGTAACCCAACAGGGGGCAATCAGCCCCAGCATTTT. This gives the protein CASNPTGGNQPQHF.

Concerning this clone itself: The same CDR3 arises from other DNA sequences in this sample as well. The rearrangement links TRBV7-9 to TRBJ2-7, with D unclear. The CDR3 contains 13 residues. From germline, CDR1 is SEHNR and CDR2 FQNEAQ (reference sequence). The V and J ends lost 5 bases and 0 bases respectively, with 8 bases between them. In nucleotides, the CDR3 is TGTGCCAGCAGCCCCAGGCTCTCCTACGAGCAGTACTTC. It is translated as CASSPRLSYEQYF.